Presented here are 23 T cell receptor beta chains from one specimen sequenced in a study of T cells after yellow fever vaccination. Using its own MiXCR run on the 5' RACE reads, TCRdb lists one record per CDR3 protein. The sample lists tens of thousands of distinct CDR3 sequences; roughly 13% were seen once. The sequencing used CD8+ T cells not binding an NS4B(214-222) dextramer, sorted from PBMCs, collected 20 to 25 days after the first yellow fever vaccination. Receptors originate from a man aged 18 to 35 who received the YFV17D yellow fever vaccine.

This clonotype was observed a few times. The chain carries TRBV6-4 and TRBJ1-1; possibly TRBD1 for D (5 bases). The CDR3 is 14 residues long. Between the trimmed V and J ends, which lost 6 bases and 5 bases, there was a span of 16 bases. The germline V gene encodes CDR1 MRHNA and CDR2 SNTAGT. The CDR3 here is CASRPQGVGTEAFF. CDR3 DNA sequence: TGTGCCAGCAGGCCCCAGGGAGTGGGAACTGAAGCTTTCTTT.

The genes are TRBV14 and TRBJ1-1; no reliable D call. This CDR3 has 13 amino acids. Germline V gene sequence: CDR1 SGHDN, CDR2 FVKESK. V was pared by 4 bases and J by 7 bases, with 13 bases between. The CDR3, as DNA: TGTGCCAGCAGCCGGCGACCAACTAGTGAAGCTTTCTTT. It codes for CASSRRPTSEAFF.

Details on this clonotype: The junction departs from germline at one end; a sequencing error may be responsible. The CDR3: CASNRGELEIQYF. The CDR3 coding sequence is TGTGCCAGCAACCGCGGCGAGTTGGAGATCCAGTACTTC. The chain has TRBV12-3 or TRBV12-4 and TRBJ2-5; no clear D gene. There are 13 residues in the CDR3.

The J gene is TRBJ1-1, the V gene TRBV4-1; D gene uncertain. V was clipped by 1 base and J by 0 bases, with 12 bases between them. The CDR3 sequence is 16 residues long. Looked up from germline, CDR1 is MGHRA and CDR2 is YSYEKL. CDR3 bases: TGCGCCAGCAGCCAAGTCGTCGGGCAGATGAACACTGAAGCTTTCTTT. Translated, it gives CASSQVVGQMNTEAFF.

For this clonotype: The conserved phenylalanine or tryptophan normally closing the CDR3 is absent here, so this likely arose from a read error. The J gene is TRBJ2-7, the V gene TRBV20-1; 7 nucleotides agree with TRBD1. J was trimmed by 4 bases and V by 0 bases; bases with no gene match: 3. The germline gives CDR1 DFQATT, CDR2 SNEGSKA (reference sequence). The CDR3 is made up of 13 amino acids. As DNA, the CDR3 is TGCAGTGCTAGAGATCCCAGGGGGTACGAGCAGTACTCC. This sequence encodes CSARDPRGYEQYS.

This sequence joins TRBV27 and TRBJ1-6, with 10 bases matching TRBD1. The V gene's germline CDR1 is MNHEY and CDR2 SMNVEV (reference sequence). The CDR3 loop spans 15 amino acids. V was clipped by 2 bases and J by 7 bases; unmatched bases: 2. The CDR3 DNA is TGTGCCAGCAGTTTAATGGGACAGGGGAATTCACCCCTCCACTTT. Amino acids: CASSLMGQGNSPLHF.

This chain connects TRBV6-5 to TRBJ2-3; D gene unclear. Trimming removed 3 bases at V and 0 bases at J, with 10 bases between. Germline CDR1 reads MNHEY; CDR2 reads SVGAGI. There are 15 residues in the CDR3. DNA of the CDR3: TGTGCCAGCAGTTATTGGGCAGAAAGCACAGATACGCAGTATTTT. Protein: CASSYWAESTDTQYF.

In its sample, this clonotype was seen many times. The chain has TRBV29-1 and TRBJ2-3; D is ambiguous. Germline V gene lookup returns CDR1 SQVTM and CDR2 ANQGSEA. Trimming took 3 bases from V and 3 from J, leaving 25 bases between them. The CDR3 has 18 residues. CDR3 coding DNA: TGCAGCGTTGAGGTGGAAGTCCCCGAAGCTGTTTGGACAGATACGCAGTATTTT. This sequence encodes CSVEVEVPEAVWTDTQYF.

The chain carries TRBV29-1 and TRBJ2-7; 7 bases agree with TRBD1. The CDR3 is 10 amino acids. CDR1 and CDR2 from the germline V gene are SQVTM and ANQGSEA. Germline trimming cut 6 bases from V and 5 bases from J; bases unmatched to any gene: 1. This chain's CDR3 is CSVGQHEQYF. CDR3 nucleotide sequence: TGCAGCGTGGGACAGCACGAGCAGTACTTC.

V gene TRBV13 combines with J gene TRBJ2-4; 9 bases line up with TRBD1. Germline assignment: CDR1 PRHDT and CDR2 FYEKMQ (reference sequence). Trimming took 5 bases from V and 0 from J; bases not matched to a gene: 2. The CDR3 consists of 15 residues. CDR3 sequence (DNA): TGTGCCAGCAGCCACAGGGGGCGAGCCAAAAACATTCAGTACTTC. It codes for CASSHRGRAKNIQYF.

This clonotype was seen more than once but under ten times. V is TRBV29-1 and J is TRBJ1-2, with TRBD1 as a possible D gene (6 bases). CDR1 and CDR2 (germline): SQVTM, ANQGSEA. CDR3 length: 13 amino acids. The germline V and J ends were trimmed by 7 bases and 4 bases, with 16 bases remaining between them. This CDR3 is CSGMGGDSYGYTF. DNA of the CDR3: TGCAGCGGGATGGGGGGCGATTCCTATGGCTACACCTTC.

This clonotype was found a few times. This chain uses TRBV7-8 with TRBJ2-7, with 10 positions matching TRBD2. V trimming: 5 bases; J trimming: 6 bases; junction bases outside the gene matches: 10. This CDR3 comprises 15 residues. CDR1 is SGHVS and CDR2 is FQNEAQ in the germline V gene. The CDR3 bases are TGTGCCAGCAGCCCTCAGCAGCGGGGGGGCGGCGAGCAGTACTTC. Translation gives CASSPQQRGGGEQYF.

The chain links TRBV12-3 or TRBV12-4 to TRBJ2-1; no clear D. V lost 6 bases, J lost 6 bases, and 15 bases lay in between. The CDR3 consists of 14 residues. CDR3 region: CASSPSLGANEQFF. CDR3 DNA sequence: TGTGCCAGCAGCCCCTCCTTGGGCGCCAATGAGCAGTTCTTC.

This clonotype was seen more than once but under ten times. The CDR3 DNA reads TGTGCCAGCAGCGCCGGGAACGAAGAGACCCAGTACTTC. Residues: CASSAGNEETQYF. The chain joins TRBV13 to TRBJ2-5, with D possibly matching TRBD2 (5 bases). V shed 5 bases and J shed 3 bases, with 10 bases lying between them. In germline, CDR1 is PRHDT, CDR2 FYEKMQ (reference sequence). The CDR3 loop spans 13 amino acids.

The chain employs TRBV6-2 or TRBV6-3 and TRBJ1-5; 7 bases are a match to TRBD1. This CDR3 has 20 residues. Unmatched junction bases numbered 20, after V lost 6 bases and J lost 0 bases. Germline V gene sequence: CDR1 MNHEY, CDR2 SVGEGT. CDR3 coding DNA: TGTGCCAGCAGGGCGACAGGGATCCTGAAGGCAGGGGATAGCAATCAGCCCCAGCATTTT. This translates into CASRATGILKAGDSNQPQHF.

The chain uses TRBV27 and TRBJ2-2; no clear D gene. The V and J ends lost 0 bases and 5 bases respectively, with 10 bases between them. This CDR3 contains 15 residues. CDR1 MNHEY and CDR2 SMNVEV come from the germline V gene (reference sequence). This CDR3 reads CASSLSLLTTGELFF. The CDR3, as DNA: TGTGCCAGCAGTTTATCATTGTTGACGACCGGGGAGCTGTTTTTT.

The chain uses TRBV7-9 and TRBJ2-3; perhaps TRBD2 as D (6 bases). The V gene lost 4 bases and the J gene lost 4 bases, with 21 bases spanning the gap. CDR1 SEHNR and CDR2 FQNEAQ come from the germline V gene (reference sequence). The CDR3 extends over 17 amino acids. The CDR3 region is CASSSEGRGWGADTQYF. For the CDR3, the DNA is TGTGCCAGCAGCTCCGAGGGCCGGGGCTGGGGGGCAGATACGCAGTATTTT.

This chain joins TRBV27 and TRBJ2-2, with D possibly called TRBD1 or TRBD2 (5 bases each). Per the germline V gene, CDR1 is MNHEY and CDR2 is SMNVEV (reference sequence). The CDR3 contains 15 residues. V was clipped by 3 bases and J by 4 bases, with 12 bases between them. CDR3 coding DNA: TGTGCCAGCAGTTTGGGGAGAGGGGTCACCGGGGAGCTGTTTTTT. Translating it yields CASSLGRGVTGELFF.

The V gene is TRBV30, the J gene TRBJ2-7; D remains unclear. The CDR3 is 11 residues long. V shed 1 base and J shed 2 bases, with 3 bases lying between them. Germline CDR1 GTSNPN, CDR2 SVGIG (reference sequence). In DNA, the CDR3 is TGTGCCTGGAGTGGGACCTACGAGCAGTACTTC. Translating it yields CAWSGTYEQYF.

This clonotype has only a few counts. The chain couples TRBV11-2 to TRBJ2-5; 7 nucleotides align to TRBD2. Trimming took 5 bases from V and 5 from J; bases not matched to a gene: 14. The CDR3 contains 16 residues. CDR1 and CDR2 from the germline V gene are SGHAT and FQNNGV. In DNA, the CDR3 is TGTGCCAGCAGCCCCGGGCGGGGGACGGATTGGGAGACCCAGTACTTC. It yields the protein CASSPGRGTDWETQYF.

This clonotype was counted many times. The V gene is TRBV24-1, the J gene TRBJ2-3, with D maybe TRBD1 (6 bases). Germline V lookup: CDR1 KGHDR, CDR2 SFDVKD. Trimming left V 5 bases short and J 0 bases short, with 14 bases between. The CDR3 extends over 16 amino acids. CDR3 coding DNA: TGTGCCACCAGTGTCGCAGGGGTGTTGAGCACAGATACGCAGTATTTT. Translation gives CATSVAGVLSTDTQYF.

The chain uses TRBV10-3 and TRBJ2-7; TRBD1 aligns across 8 bases. J was trimmed by 0 bases and V by 6 bases; bases with no gene match: 7. The CDR3 length is 15 residues. The germline CDR1 and CDR2 sequences are ENHRY and SYGVKD. The DNA for the CDR3 is TGTGCCATCAGACAAACAGGGACAGGCTCCTACGAGCAGTACTTC. This gives the protein CAIRQTGTGSYEQYF.

There are a few counts of this clonotype. V is TRBV6-1 and J is TRBJ2-1; D unclear. V was cut by 4 bases and J by 8 bases, with 15 bases left in between. The germline gives CDR1 MNHNS, CDR2 SASEGT. CDR3 size: 14 residues. The CDR3: CASSGYHRPHEQFF. The CDR3 DNA sequence: TGTGCCAGCAGTGGCTATCACAGACCACATGAGCAGTTCTTC.